The 6 T cell receptor beta chains reported below all come from one sample, sequenced in a study of T-cell reconstitution after alpha-beta-depleted transplantation in children. Unique molecular identifiers were incorporated during preparation of the TCRbeta library. TCRdb itself ran the PCR reads through MiXCR, one entry per CDR3 protein. The sample shows about 250,000 distinct CDR3 sequences, 20% to 30% of them seen only once. The input for sequencing was PBMCs, mostly from graft donor cells, taken 360 days after TCRalphabeta/CD19-depleted stem cell transplant. Every receptor here comes from a female patient younger than 10 who had a stem cell transplant for congenital amegakaryocytic thrombocytopenia, so the T cells may come from the graft donor.

The V and J genes are TRBV27 and TRBJ2-7; TRBD2 matches at 10 bases. Per the germline V gene, CDR1 is MNHEY and CDR2 is SMNVEV (reference sequence). This CDR3 contains 15 residues. Trimming took 6 bases from V and 3 from J; bases not matched to a gene: 8. The chain's CDR3 is CASSLLAGRGYEQYF. CDR3 nucleotide sequence: TGTGCCAGCAGCCTACTAGCGGGAAGGGGCTACGAGCAGTACTTC.

This chain uses TRBV7-9 with TRBJ2-7; 9 bases map to TRBD1. The CDR3 totals 15 residues. The trim removed 5 bases at V and 5 bases at J, leaving 10 bases unmatched. CDR1 and CDR2 (germline): SEHNR, FQNEAQ (reference sequence). CDR3 DNA: TGTGCCAGCAGCCCCGGACAGGGGAGTTTCCACGAGCAGTACTTC. It specifies CASSPGQGSFHEQYF.

This clonotype was recorded a few times. This chain joins TRBV29-1 and TRBJ2-6; D is uncertain. V was pared by 4 bases and J by 2 bases, with 3 bases between. The CDR3 is 12 amino acids. The germline V gene encodes CDR1 SQVTM and CDR2 ANQGSEA. The DNA for the CDR3 is TGCAGCGTTGTTCCTGGGGCCAACGTCCTGACTTTC. Residues: CSVVPGANVLTF.

This clonotype was observed a handful of times. The J gene is TRBJ1-1, the V gene TRBV7-2; D gene unclear. CDR3 length: 13 residues. V was shortened by 3 bases and J by 3 bases, with 8 bases between the two germline ends. Germline V gene sequence: CDR1 SGHTA, CDR2 FQGNSA. CDR3 DNA sequence: TGTGCCAGCAGCTTGGTGTACGACACTGAAGCTTTCTTT. This encodes CASSLVYDTEAFF. Using reference TRBV7-2 and TRBJ1-1 for the parts outside the CDR3, the full variable domain is GAGVSQSPSNKVTEKGKDVELRCDPISGHTALYWYRQSLGQGLEFLIYFQGNSAPDKSGLPSDRFSAERTGGSVSTLTIQRTQQEDSAVYLCASSLVYDTEAFFGQGTRLTVV.

The V gene is TRBV4-2, the J gene TRBJ2-7; 13 bases map to TRBD2. Germline values: CDR1 LGHNA, CDR2 YNFKEQ. The CDR3 covers 15 residues. Trimming at V came to 0 bases and at J to 5 bases, leaving 1 base not matched to a gene. The CDR3 DNA is TGTGCCAGCAGCCAAGAACTAGCGGGAGGGCACGAGCAGTACTTC. Protein sequence: CASSQELAGGHEQYF.

Only a few counts were recorded for this clonotype. V gene TRBV24-1 combines with J gene TRBJ2-3; D possibly corresponds to TRBD1 (5 bases). Germline values: CDR1 KGHDR, CDR2 SFDVKD. The CDR3 is 16 amino acids. Trimming shortened V by 1 base and J by 4 bases, and 14 bases separated the two germline ends. DNA for the CDR3: TGTGCCACCAGTGATTTTAAGGCCGACAGCTCAGATACGCAGTATTTT. Residues: CATSDFKADSSDTQYF.